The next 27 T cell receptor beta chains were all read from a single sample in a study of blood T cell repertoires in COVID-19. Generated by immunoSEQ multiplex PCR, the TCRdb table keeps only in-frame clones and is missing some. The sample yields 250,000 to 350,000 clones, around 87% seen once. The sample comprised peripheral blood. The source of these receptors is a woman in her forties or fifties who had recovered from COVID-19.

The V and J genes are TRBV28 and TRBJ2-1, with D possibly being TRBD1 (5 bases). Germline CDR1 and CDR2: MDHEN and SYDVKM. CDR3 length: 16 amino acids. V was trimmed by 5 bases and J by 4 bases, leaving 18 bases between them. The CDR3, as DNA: TGTGCCAGCAGTCTCCGGACCGTAAGGGGATACAATGAGCAGTTCTTC. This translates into CASSLRTVRGYNEQFF.

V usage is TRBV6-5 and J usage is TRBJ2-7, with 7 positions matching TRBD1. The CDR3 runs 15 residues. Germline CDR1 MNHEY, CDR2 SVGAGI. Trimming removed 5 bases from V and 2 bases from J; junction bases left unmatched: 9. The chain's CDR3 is CASSKTRDRAYEQYF. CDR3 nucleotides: TGTGCCAGCAGTAAGACCCGGGACAGAGCCTACGAGCAGTACTTC.

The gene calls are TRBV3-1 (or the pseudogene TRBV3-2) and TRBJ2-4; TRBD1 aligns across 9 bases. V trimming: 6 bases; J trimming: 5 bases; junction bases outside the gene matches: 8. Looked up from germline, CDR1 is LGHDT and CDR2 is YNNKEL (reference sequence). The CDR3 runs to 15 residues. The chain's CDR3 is CASSRTGGAENIQYF. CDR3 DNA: TGTGCCAGCAGTCGTACAGGGGGCGCGGAAAACATTCAGTACTTC.

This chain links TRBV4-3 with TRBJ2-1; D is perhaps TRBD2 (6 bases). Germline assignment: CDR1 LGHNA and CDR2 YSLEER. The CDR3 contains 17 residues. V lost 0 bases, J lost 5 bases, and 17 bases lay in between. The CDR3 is CASSQEPGLAPNNEQFF. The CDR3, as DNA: TGCGCCAGCAGCCAAGAACCTGGCCTAGCGCCTAACAATGAGCAGTTCTTC.

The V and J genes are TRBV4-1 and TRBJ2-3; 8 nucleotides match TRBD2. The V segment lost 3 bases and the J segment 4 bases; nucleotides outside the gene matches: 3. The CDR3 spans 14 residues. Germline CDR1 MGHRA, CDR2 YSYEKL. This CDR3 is CASSHVGRADTQYF. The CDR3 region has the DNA TGCGCCAGCAGCCATGTCGGGAGGGCAGATACGCAGTATTTT.

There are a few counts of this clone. Written as DNA, the CDR3 is TGTGCCAGCAGTTTCAGTGCAACTAATGAAAAACTGTTTTTT. It is translated as CASSFSATNEKLFF. The chain employs TRBV28 and TRBJ1-4; D is unclear. V was pared by 3 bases and J by 0 bases, with 5 bases between. This CDR3 is 14 amino acids long. The germline V gene has CDR1 MDHEN and CDR2 SYDVKM.

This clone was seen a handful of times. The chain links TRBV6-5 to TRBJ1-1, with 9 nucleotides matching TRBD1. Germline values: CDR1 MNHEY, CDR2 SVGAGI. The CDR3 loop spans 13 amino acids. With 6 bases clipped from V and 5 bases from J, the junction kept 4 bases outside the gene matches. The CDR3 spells CASRGQGLTEAFF. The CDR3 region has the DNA TGTGCCAGCAGGGGACAGGGCTTAACTGAAGCTTTCTTT.

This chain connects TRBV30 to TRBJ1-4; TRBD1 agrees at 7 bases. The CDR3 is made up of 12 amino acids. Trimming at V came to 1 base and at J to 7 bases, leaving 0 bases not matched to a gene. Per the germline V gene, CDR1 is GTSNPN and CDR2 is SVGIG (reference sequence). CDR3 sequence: CAWSGQGEKLFF. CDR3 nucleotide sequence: TGTGCCTGGAGTGGACAGGGTGAAAAACTGTTTTTT.

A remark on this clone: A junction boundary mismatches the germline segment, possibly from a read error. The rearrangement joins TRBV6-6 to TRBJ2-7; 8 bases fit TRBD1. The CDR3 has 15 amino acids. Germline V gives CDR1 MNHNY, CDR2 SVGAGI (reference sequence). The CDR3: CASSYFGQGGYEQYF. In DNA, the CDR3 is TGTGCCAGCAGCTACTTTGGACAGGGAGGCTACGAGCAGTACTTC.

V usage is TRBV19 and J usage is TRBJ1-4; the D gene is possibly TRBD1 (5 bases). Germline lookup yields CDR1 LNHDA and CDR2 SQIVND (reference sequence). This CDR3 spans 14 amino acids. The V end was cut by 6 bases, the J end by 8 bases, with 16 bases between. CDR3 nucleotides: TGTGCCAGTAGAACAGGTTGGTGGGGCGAAAAACTGTTTTTT. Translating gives CASRTGWWGEKLFF.

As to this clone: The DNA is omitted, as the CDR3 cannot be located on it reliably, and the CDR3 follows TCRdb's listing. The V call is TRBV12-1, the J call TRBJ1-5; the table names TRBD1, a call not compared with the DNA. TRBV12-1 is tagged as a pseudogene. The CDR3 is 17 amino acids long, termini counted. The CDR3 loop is CASSFGRGTGGNQPQHF.

The CDR3 reads CASSFGPQGAFTGELFF. The CDR3 bases are TGTGCCAGCAGTTTTGGCCCCCAGGGGGCTTTCACCGGGGAGCTGTTTTTT. The chain has TRBV28 and TRBJ2-2, with 8 bases identical to TRBD1. This CDR3 has 17 residues. V was pared by 3 bases and J by 4 bases, with 10 bases of the junction left unmatched. CDR1 and CDR2 (germline): MDHEN, SYDVKM. Based on the CDR3 plus reference TRBV28 and TRBJ2-2, the full variable domain is DVKVTQSSRYLVKRTGEKVFLECVQDMDHENMFWYRQDPGLGLRLIYFSYDVKMKEKGDIPEGYSVSREKKERFSLILESASTNQTSMYLCASSFGPQGAFTGELFFGEGSRLTVL.

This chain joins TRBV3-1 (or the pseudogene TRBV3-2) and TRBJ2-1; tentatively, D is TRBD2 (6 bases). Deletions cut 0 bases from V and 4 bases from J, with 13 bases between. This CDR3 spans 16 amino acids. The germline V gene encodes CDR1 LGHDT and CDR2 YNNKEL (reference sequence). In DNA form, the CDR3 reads TGTGCCAGCAGCCAAGATGGGGGGAAACCGTACAATGAGCAGTTCTTC. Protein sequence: CASSQDGGKPYNEQFF.

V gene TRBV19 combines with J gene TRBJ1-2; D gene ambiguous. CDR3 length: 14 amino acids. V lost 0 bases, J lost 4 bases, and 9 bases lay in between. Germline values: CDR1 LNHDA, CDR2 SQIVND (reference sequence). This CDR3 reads CASSIEGALYGYTF. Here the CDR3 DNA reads TGTGCCAGTAGTATAGAGGGAGCCCTCTATGGCTACACCTTC.

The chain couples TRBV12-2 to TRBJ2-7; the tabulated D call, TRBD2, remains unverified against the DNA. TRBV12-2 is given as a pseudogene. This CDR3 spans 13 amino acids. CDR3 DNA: TGTGCAAGTCGCTTCGGAGGGGACTACGAGCAGTACTTC. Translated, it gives CASRFGGDYEQYF.

This chain's CDR3 is CASSSTGGVAPKNIQYF. Written as DNA, the CDR3 is TGTGCCAGCAGCTCGACCGGGGGGGTAGCGCCAAAAAACATTCAGTACTTC. The genes are TRBV28 and TRBJ2-4; 8 nucleotides match TRBD2. The CDR3 consists of 17 residues. The V gene end was trimmed by 6 bases and the J gene end by 4 bases; junction bases not matched to a gene: 14. Germline loops: CDR1 MDHEN, CDR2 SYDVKM.

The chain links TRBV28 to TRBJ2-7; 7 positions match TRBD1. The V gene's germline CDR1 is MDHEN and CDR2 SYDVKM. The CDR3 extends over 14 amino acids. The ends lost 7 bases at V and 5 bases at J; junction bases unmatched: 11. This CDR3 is CASTRMGRGNEQYF. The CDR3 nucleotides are TGTGCCAGCACCCGGATGGGCAGGGGGAACGAGCAGTACTTC. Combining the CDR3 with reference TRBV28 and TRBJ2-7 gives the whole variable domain DVKVTQSSRYLVKRTGEKVFLECVQDMDHENMFWYRQDPGLGLRLIYFSYDVKMKEKGDIPEGYSVSREKKERFSLILESASTNQTSMYLCASTRMGRGNEQYFGPGTRLTVT.

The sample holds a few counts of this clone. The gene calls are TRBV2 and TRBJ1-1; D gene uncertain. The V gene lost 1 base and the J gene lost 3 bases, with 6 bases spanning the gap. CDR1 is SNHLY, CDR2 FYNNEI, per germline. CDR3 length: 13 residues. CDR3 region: CASSEDTDTEAFF. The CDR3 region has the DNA TGTGCCAGCAGTGAAGATACGGACACTGAAGCTTTCTTT.

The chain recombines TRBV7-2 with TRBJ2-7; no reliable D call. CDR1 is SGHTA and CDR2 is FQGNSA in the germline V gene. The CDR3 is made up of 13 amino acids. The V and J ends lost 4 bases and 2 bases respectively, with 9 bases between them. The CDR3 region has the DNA TGTGCCAGCAGCTCGGTCGTAGCCTACGAGCAGTACTTC. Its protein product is CASSSVVAYEQYF.

The CDR3 loop reads CASSSGTGEQYF. CDR3 in DNA: TGTGCCAGCTCGTCCGGGACAGGGGAGCAGTACTTC. The genes are TRBV18 and TRBJ2-7, with TRBD1 matching over 9 bases. CDR1 and CDR2 from the germline V gene are KGHSH and LQKENI. The CDR3 runs to 12 residues. Trimming cost V 6 bases and J 7 bases; bases outside gene matches: 4.

This CDR3 is CASSLPLAAYEQYF. The CDR3 DNA follows: TGTGCCAGCAGTTTGCCATTAGCTGCGTACGAGCAGTACTTC. The chain combines TRBV28 with TRBJ2-7; no definite D call. Germline V gene sequence: CDR1 MDHEN, CDR2 SYDVKM. V was clipped by 3 bases and J by 4 bases, with 13 bases between them. This CDR3 has 14 amino acids.

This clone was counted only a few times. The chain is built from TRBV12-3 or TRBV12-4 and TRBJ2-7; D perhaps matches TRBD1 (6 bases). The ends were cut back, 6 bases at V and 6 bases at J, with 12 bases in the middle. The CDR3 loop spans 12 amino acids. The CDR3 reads CASRPDSGEQYF. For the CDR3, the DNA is TGTGCCAGCAGACCGGACAGTGGCGAGCAGTACTTC.

Written as DNA, the CDR3 is TGTGCCAGCAGGAGACAGCAAGCCTCTGGAAACACCATATATTTT. This translates into CASRRQQASGNTIYF. The V and J genes are TRBV6-5 and TRBJ1-3; D is perhaps TRBD1 (5 bases). The V end was cut by 6 bases, the J end by 0 bases, with 12 bases between. CDR3 length: 15 amino acids. CDR1 MNHEY and CDR2 SVGAGI come from the germline V gene.

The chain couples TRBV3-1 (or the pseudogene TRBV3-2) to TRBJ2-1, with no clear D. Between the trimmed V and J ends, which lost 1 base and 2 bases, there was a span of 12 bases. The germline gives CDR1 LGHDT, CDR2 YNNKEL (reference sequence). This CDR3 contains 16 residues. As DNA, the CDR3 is TGTGCCAGCAGCCAAGCGGAGACGGCAACCTACAATGAGCAGTTCTTC. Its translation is CASSQAETATYNEQFF.

CDR3: CASSSGLGVFEQYF. In DNA form, the CDR3 reads TGTGCCAGCAGCTCCGGCCTCGGGGTATTCGAGCAGTACTTC. This chain joins TRBV5-6 and TRBJ2-7; a possible D gene is TRBD2 (5 bases). The germline V and J ends were trimmed by 3 bases and 6 bases, with 16 bases remaining between them. This CDR3 has 14 amino acids. Germline CDR1 is SGHDT and CDR2 is YYEEEE.

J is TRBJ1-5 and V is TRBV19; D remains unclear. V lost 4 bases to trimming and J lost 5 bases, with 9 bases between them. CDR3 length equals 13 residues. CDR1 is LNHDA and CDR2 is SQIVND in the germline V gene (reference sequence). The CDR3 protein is CASSRGLYQPQHF. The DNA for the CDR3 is TGTGCCAGTAGTAGAGGGTTATATCAGCCCCAGCATTTT.

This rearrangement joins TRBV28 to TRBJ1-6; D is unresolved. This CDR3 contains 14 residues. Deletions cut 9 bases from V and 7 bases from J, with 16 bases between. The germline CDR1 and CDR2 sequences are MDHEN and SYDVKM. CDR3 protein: CASSLGVGNSPLHF. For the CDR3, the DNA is TGTGCCAGTTCGTTAGGAGTAGGAAATTCACCCCTCCACTTT.